Each of the 15 T cell receptor beta chains below was sequenced from the same sample in a study of cytomegalovirus exposure and HLA in healthy donors. PCR employed 60 Vbeta and 13 Jbeta primers. Some clones are missing from TCRdb's copy, which holds only in-frame ones; the method was immunoSEQ multiplex PCR. The table shows 150,000 to 200,000 clones, with almost 85% occurring only once. The sequenced material came from PBMCs. These receptors were obtained from a woman between 45 and 65 years old in good health and CMV-seronegative.

This clone was counted only a few times. This chain joins TRBV5-6 and TRBJ2-1; D is possibly TRBD1 (6 bases). The germline V gene has CDR1 SGHDT and CDR2 YYEEEE. Trimming pared 4 bases from V and 5 bases from J, leaving 25 bases between. The CDR3 spans 18 residues. In nucleotides, the CDR3 is TGTGCCAGCAGCCCAACCCCTTACTCCGGGACAAGCGACAATGAGCAGTTCTTC. Its protein is CASSPTPYSGTSDNEQFF.

Only a few counts were recorded for this clone. This sequence joins TRBV9 and TRBJ1-2; D gene unclear. CDR3 length: 15 amino acids. Trimming stripped 3 bases from V and 8 bases from J, with 20 bases between. Germline CDR1 SGDLS, CDR2 YYNGEE. In DNA, the CDR3 is TGTGCCAGCAGCGCCGCCGGGGAGGGTCTACGCGGCTACACCTTC. It specifies CASSAAGEGLRGYTF.

The CDR3 nucleotides are TGCAGCGCCTCAGGGGGCGGGAGAGGGTCAGATACGCAGTATTTT. The encoded protein is CSASGGGRGSDTQYF. The chain has TRBV29-1 and TRBJ2-3; weak D call: TRBD1 (8 bases). Germline V lookup: CDR1 SQVTM, CDR2 ANQGSEA. The CDR3 sequence is 15 residues long. Trimming shortened V by 7 bases and J by 4 bases, and 21 bases separated the two germline ends.

This rearrangement joins TRBV2 to TRBJ1-6; D ambiguous. V dropped 2 bases and J dropped 0 bases, with 8 bases sitting between them. Germline CDR1 and CDR2: SNHLY and FYNNEI. The CDR3 loop spans 16 amino acids. CDR3 protein: CASSETVSSYNSPLHF. CDR3 coding DNA: TGTGCCAGCAGTGAAACAGTGAGCTCCTATAATTCACCCCTCCACTTT.

This rearrangement joins TRBV28 to TRBJ2-2; 13 bases match TRBD2. V was clipped by 2 bases and J by 4 bases; unmatched bases: 4. The CDR3 loop spans 17 amino acids. Germline CDR1 and CDR2: MDHEN and SYDVKM. CDR3: CASSLGGLAGSTGELFF. CDR3 nucleotide sequence: TGTGCCAGCAGTTTAGGGGGACTAGCGGGGTCCACCGGGGAGCTGTTTTTT.

This chain connects TRBV11-2 to TRBJ2-7, with 8 bases identical to TRBD2. V dropped 0 bases and J dropped 3; count of bases not matched to a gene: 10. The CDR3 is 17 residues long. Germline V gene data show CDR1 as SGHAT and CDR2 as FQNNGV. CDR3 sequence (DNA): TGTGCCAGCAGCTTAGACCCCCCCGGGACTAGGTTCTACGAGCAGTACTTC. Encoded protein: CASSLDPPGTRFYEQYF.

The J gene is TRBJ1-2, the V gene TRBV28, with a tentative D call TRBD1 (6 bases). The germline V and J ends were trimmed by 8 bases and 4 bases, with 14 bases remaining between them. The CDR3 runs to 13 residues. CDR1 and CDR2 (germline): MDHEN, SYDVKM. CDR3 coding DNA: TGTGCCAGCCCCTCGACAGGAGGCTATGGCTACACCTTC. Encoded protein: CASPSTGGYGYTF.

This clone showed up just a few times. The chain recombines TRBV11-1 with TRBJ2-7; TRBD1 matches at 10 bases. The trim removed 0 bases at V and 3 bases at J, leaving 5 bases unmatched. Germline V gives CDR1 SGHAT, CDR2 FQDESV (reference sequence). The CDR3 is made up of 16 amino acids. CDR3 sequence reads: CASSLARGDRGYEQYF. CDR3 DNA: TGTGCCAGCAGCTTAGCGCGAGGGGACAGGGGCTACGAGCAGTACTTC.

The CDR3 nucleotides are TGTGCCAGCACCCTAACCCAACTGAACACTGAAGCTTTCTTT. Translation: CASTLTQLNTEAFF. V gene TRBV11-2 combines with J gene TRBJ1-1; D gene ambiguous. Trimming left V 7 bases short and J 0 bases short, with 12 bases between. This CDR3 has 14 amino acids. Germline CDR1 and CDR2: SGHAT and FQNNGV.

The chain joins TRBV7-9 to TRBJ2-7; 9 bases fit TRBD1. The CDR3 consists of 14 residues. Germline V CDR1 and CDR2: SEHNR, FQNEAQ (reference sequence). V was pared by 2 bases and J by 12 bases, with 11 bases of the junction left unmatched. CDR3 sequence (DNA): TGTGCCAGCAGCTTAAACGGACAGGGGCTGCTTAGGTACTTC. It encodes CASSLNGQGLLRYF. The whole variable domain, remainder taken from reference TRBV7-9 and TRBJ2-7, is DTGVSQNPRHKITKRGQNVTFRCDPISEHNRLYWYRQTLGQGPEFLTYFQNEAQLEKSRLLSDRFSAERPKGSFSTLEIQRTEQGDSAMYLCASSLNGQGLLRYFGPGTRLTVT.

This clone appeared a single time. The genes are TRBV6-5 and TRBJ2-3; weak D call: TRBD2 (6 bases). The germline gives CDR1 MNHEY, CDR2 SVGAGI. CDR3 length: 13 residues. V was shortened by 6 bases and J by 6 bases, with 13 bases between the two germline ends. In DNA form, the CDR3 reads TGTGCCAGCAGGCCTACCGGGACTGATACGCAGTATTTT. Translated: CASRPTGTDTQYF.

The chain combines TRBV28 with TRBJ1-1, with D possibly TRBD1 on 5 matching bases. V lost 8 bases, J lost 2 bases, and 12 bases lay in between. Germline CDR1 is MDHEN and CDR2 is SYDVKM. This CDR3 is 13 amino acids long. The DNA of the CDR3 is TGTGCCAGCCTAGGGGCGGTAAACACTGAAGCTTTCTTT. It specifies CASLGAVNTEAFF.

This clone turned up a few times. The gene calls are TRBV28 and TRBJ1-2, with 8 bases aligning to TRBD1. This CDR3 comprises 13 residues. V gave up 7 bases and J gave up 4 bases; unmatched junction bases: 5. Germline V gene sequence: CDR1 MDHEN, CDR2 SYDVKM. The CDR3 nucleotides read TGTGCCAGCACCCCAGGGGGCGTCTATGGCTACACCTTC. Translated, it gives CASTPGGVYGYTF.

The rearrangement joins TRBV4-3 to TRBJ2-1, with TRBD2 as a possible D gene (6 bases). V was cut by 4 bases and J by 7 bases, with 14 bases left in between. The CDR3 totals 14 residues. CDR1 and CDR2 from the germline V gene are LGHNA and YSLEER. The CDR3, as DNA: TGCGCCAGCAGCCGCGGGGCCCTCTCAAATGAGCAGTTCTTC. This translates into CASSRGALSNEQFF.

The chain recombines TRBV19 with TRBJ1-5; tentatively, D is TRBD1 (5 bases). This CDR3 has 20 amino acids. Per the germline V gene, CDR1 is LNHDA and CDR2 is SQIVND (reference sequence). Trimming removed 3 bases from V and 3 bases from J, with 27 bases in between. CDR3 sequence: CASSIRAHPGRGSANQPQHF. CDR3 in DNA: TGTGCCAGTAGTATCAGAGCCCACCCTGGGCGGGGGTCAGCCAATCAGCCCCAGCATTTT.